The next 28 T cell receptor beta chains were all read from a single sample in a study of T cells in Graves' hyperthyroidism and ophthalmopathy. From RNA transcripts, TCR beta CDR3 regions were amplified. When the TCR CDR3 underwent first-round RT-PCR, the HTBI primer set was used. TCRdb itself ran the multiplex PCR reads through MiXCR, one entry per CDR3 protein. Among roughly 180,000 distinct CDR3 sequences listed, about 9% were seen once. Sequencing was performed on blood. The receptors were gathered from a woman in her late teens or twenties with Graves' hyperthyroidism that later progressed to Graves' ophthalmopathy.

This clonotype was observed at least ten times. The CDR3 spells CASSTPRGRGANVLTF. CDR3 DNA: TGTGCCAGCAGTACACCAAGGGGGCGTGGGGCCAACGTCCTGACTTTC. The chain is built from TRBV27 and TRBJ2-6, with TRBD1 matching 7 bases. This CDR3 contains 16 residues. After removal of 5 bases from V and 3 bases from J, the junction contained 7 bases not matched to a gene. Germline CDR1 MNHEY, CDR2 SMNVEV (reference sequence).

This clonotype was recorded many times. This rearrangement joins TRBV19 to TRBJ1-2; 9 bases line up with TRBD1. V lost 7 bases to trimming and J lost 4 bases; unmatched junction nucleotides: 13. Germline CDR1 reads LNHDA; CDR2 reads SQIVND (reference sequence). This CDR3 comprises 16 residues. This CDR3 is CASISQGARNFYGYTF. In DNA, the CDR3 is TGTGCCAGTATCTCACAGGGGGCCCGAAACTTCTATGGCTACACCTTC.

This clonotype was seen ten or more times. The rearrangement joins TRBV7-6 to TRBJ1-2, with D uncertain. Germline CDR1 and CDR2: SGHVS and FNYEAQ. Trimming took 7 bases from V and 3 from J, leaving 18 bases between them. The CDR3 sequence is 15 residues long. For the CDR3, the DNA is TGTGCCAGCAACCCAATGCAGGAGGTTGACTATGGCTACACCTTC. Translation: CASNPMQEVDYGYTF.

The chain joins TRBV12-3 or TRBV12-4 to TRBJ2-7; 9 nucleotides agree with TRBD2. The trim removed 3 bases at V and 5 bases at J, leaving 2 bases unmatched. The CDR3 has 13 amino acids. This CDR3 is CASSLTSGHEQYV. The CDR3 coding sequence is TGTGCCAGCAGTTTGACTAGCGGCCACGAGCAGTACGTC.

This clonotype was seen ten or more times. The V and J genes are TRBV6-1 and TRBJ2-4; tentative D call: TRBD1 (5 bases). Germline assignment: CDR1 MNHNS and CDR2 SASEGT. The V gene lost 9 bases and the J gene lost 5 bases, with 17 bases spanning the gap. This CDR3 comprises 14 residues. CDR3 DNA sequence: TGTGCCAGTGCGCCCAGGACACGGGAAAACATTCAGTACTTC. The encoded protein is CASAPRTRENIQYF.

This clonotype has more than one count but fewer than ten. This rearrangement joins TRBV5-1 to TRBJ1-1; 11 bases fit TRBD1. The germline CDR1 and CDR2 sequences are SGHRS and YFSETQ. Trimming took 3 bases from V and 5 from J; bases not matched to a gene: 3. The CDR3 covers 14 residues. The CDR3 nucleotides read TGCGCCAGCAGCTGGACAGGGGGCGAAACTGAAGCTTTCTTT. This codes for CASSWTGGETEAFF.

This clonotype turned up a few times. As DNA, the CDR3 is TGTGCCTGGAGTGAGAGGGGACAGGGTTGGGAAAACATTCAGTACTTC. Translated: CAWSERGQGWENIQYF. The chain employs TRBV30 and TRBJ2-4, with TRBD1 matching over 9 bases. Trimming cost V 1 base and J 5 bases; bases outside gene matches: 9. Germline V gene lookup returns CDR1 GTSNPN and CDR2 SVGIG (reference sequence). The CDR3 loop spans 16 amino acids.

At least ten counts were recorded for this clonotype. The J gene is TRBJ2-7, the V gene TRBV7-2, with a possible D match to TRBD1 (5 bases). CDR3 length equals 12 residues. V was shortened by 5 bases and J by 7 bases, with 12 bases between the two germline ends. Germline assignment: CDR1 SGHTA and CDR2 FQGNSA. The chain's CDR3 is CASSPLGREQYF. The CDR3 DNA sequence: TGTGCCAGCAGCCCGCTGGGGCGGGAGCAGTACTTC.

This clonotype was seen at least ten times. V is TRBV20-1 and J is TRBJ1-1; a weak D match, TRBD1 (5 bases). The CDR3 totals 13 residues. Germline values: CDR1 DFQATT, CDR2 SNEGSKA (reference sequence). Trimming left V 6 bases short and J 4 bases short, with 15 bases between. CDR3 residues: CSAVRGLATEAFF. CDR3 DNA: TGCAGTGCCGTACGGGGCCTGGCCACTGAAGCTTTCTTT.

As for this clonotype: A clone one base away is much larger, so this may be a read error. The chain is built from TRBV28 and TRBJ2-3; D gene unclear. CDR3 length: 16 amino acids. The germline V gene encodes CDR1 MDHEN and CDR2 SYDVKM. The CDR3: CTSSSIDRITTDTQYF. The CDR3 nucleotides read TGTACCAGCAGTTCAATAGACCGAATAACCACAGATACGCAGTATTTT.

This clonotype was observed many times. This chain links TRBV20-1 with TRBJ1-5, with D uncertain. The length of the CDR3 is 12 residues. With 4 bases removed from V and 7 bases from J, the gap between germline ends came to 11 bases. Per the germline V gene, CDR1 is DFQATT and CDR2 is SNEGSKA (reference sequence). The CDR3 coding sequence is TGCAGTGCTATCGGGGAGGGCCAGCCCCAGCATTTT. Its translation: CSAIGEGQPQHF.

This clonotype was seen at least ten times. V gene TRBV19 combines with J gene TRBJ1-5; D not certain. The germline gives CDR1 LNHDA, CDR2 SQIVND (reference sequence). Trimming pared 2 bases from V and 1 base from J, leaving 6 bases between. This CDR3 is 14 amino acids long. CDR3 in amino acids: CASSIKGSNQPQHF. Here the CDR3 DNA reads TGTGCCAGTAGTATAAAGGGAAGCAATCAGCCCCAGCATTTT.

This clonotype was found many times. The chain employs TRBV18 and TRBJ1-1; unclear D gene. Germline V gene data show CDR1 as KGHSH and CDR2 as LQKENI. The V and J ends lost 2 bases and 5 bases respectively, with 9 bases between them. The CDR3 loop spans 13 amino acids. As DNA, the CDR3 is TGTGCCAGCTCACCAAATCAAGGGACTGAAGCTTTCTTT. Protein: CASSPNQGTEAFF.

This clonotype occurred many times. The chain employs TRBV18 and TRBJ2-2; D is ambiguous. From germline, CDR1 is KGHSH and CDR2 LQKENI. The V and J ends lost 2 bases and 4 bases respectively, with 11 bases between them. The CDR3 spans 15 residues. The CDR3 reads CASSPEGLFTGELFF. The CDR3 nucleotides read TGTGCCAGCTCACCAGAAGGGCTGTTCACCGGGGAGCTGTTTTTT.

This clonotype was seen many times. The V gene is TRBV10-3, the J gene TRBJ2-3; TRBD2 agrees at 12 bases. Trimming at V came to 10 bases and at J to 2 bases, leaving 4 bases not matched to a gene. Germline lookup yields CDR1 ENHRY and CDR2 SYGVKD. The CDR3 loop spans 14 amino acids. The CDR3 sequence: CASRLAGDTDTQYF. CDR3 DNA sequence: TGTGCCAGTAGACTAGCGGGAGACACAGATACGCAGTATTTT.

The sample holds many counts of this clonotype. The chain has TRBV7-9 and TRBJ2-1; 15 positions agree with TRBD2. J gave up 2 bases and V 4 bases, and 0 bases lay outside the gene matches. The CDR3 runs to 16 residues. CDR1 is SEHNR, CDR2 FQNEAQ, per germline (reference sequence). CDR3 region: CASSWTSGRAYNEQFF. The CDR3 DNA sequence: TGTGCCAGCAGCTGGACTAGCGGGAGGGCCTACAATGAGCAGTTCTTC.

V is TRBV28 and J is TRBJ2-7; 8 bases agree with TRBD2. The CDR3 totals 14 residues. The trim removed 7 bases at V and 2 bases at J, leaving 7 bases unmatched. The germline CDR1 and CDR2 sequences are MDHEN and SYDVKM. CDR3 loop: CASNSGTGTYEQYF. CDR3 nucleotides: TGTGCCAGCAATAGCGGGACGGGGACCTACGAGCAGTACTTC.

The rearrangement uses TRBV6-5 and TRBJ2-1; D might be TRBD2 (5 bases). Germline V lookup: CDR1 MNHEY, CDR2 SVGAGI. CDR3 length equals 15 residues. The germline V and J ends were trimmed by 1 base and 6 bases, with 13 bases remaining between them. In DNA form, the CDR3 reads TGTGCCAGCAGTTACTTTGGTGGGAGCTCCAATGAGCAGTTCTTC. Its translation is CASSYFGGSSNEQFF.

This clonotype was seen many times. Here the CDR3 reads CASSDGASGVSSTDTQYF. The CDR3 DNA follows: TGTGCCAGCAGTGATGGGGCTAGCGGGGTCTCTAGCACAGATACGCAGTATTTT. The chain joins TRBV2 to TRBJ2-3; 9 bases map to TRBD2. The CDR3 is 18 residues long. The germline V gene encodes CDR1 SNHLY and CDR2 FYNNEI. J gave up 0 bases and V 3 bases, and 10 bases lay outside the gene matches.

Many counts were recorded for this clonotype. The chain joins TRBV19 to TRBJ2-2; D may be TRBD1 or TRBD2 (5 bases each). Germline V gives CDR1 LNHDA, CDR2 SQIVND (reference sequence). V lost 5 bases, J lost 4 bases, and 14 bases lay in between. CDR3 length: 15 amino acids. The CDR3 region has the DNA TGTGCCAGTAGTCGCTCCGGGACGCTCACCGGGGAGCTGTTTTTT. This encodes CASSRSGTLTGELFF. Together with reference TRBV19 and TRBJ2-2, the CDR3 gives the full variable domain: DGGITQSPKYLFRKEGQNVTLSCEQNLNHDAMYWYRQDPGQGLRLIYYSQIVNDFQKGDIAEGYSVSREKKESFPLTVTSAQKNPTAFYLCASSRSGTLTGELFFGEGSRLTVL.

This clonotype occurred many times. The chain has TRBV2 and TRBJ2-2, with unresolved D. From germline, CDR1 is SNHLY and CDR2 FYNNEI. With 3 bases removed from V and 6 bases from J, the gap between germline ends came to 11 bases. The CDR3 is 14 amino acids. The CDR3 nucleotides are TGTGCCAGCAGTGATACTGACTTATCCGGGGAGCTGTTTTTT. This gives the protein CASSDTDLSGELFF.

This clonotype occurred many times. The V call is TRBV10-3, the J call TRBJ2-7; 8 bases are shared with TRBD1. This CDR3 has 14 residues. The V segment lost 5 bases and the J segment 5 bases; nucleotides outside the gene matches: 8. Germline V CDR1 and CDR2: ENHRY, SYGVKD. CDR3 protein: CAISFGQGTHEQYF. In DNA, the CDR3 is TGTGCCATCAGTTTCGGACAGGGCACCCACGAGCAGTACTTC.

This clonotype appeared many times. V usage is TRBV20-1 and J usage is TRBJ1-1, with D tentatively TRBD1 (5 bases). This CDR3 contains 13 residues. Trimming left V 0 bases short and J 7 bases short, with 12 bases between. From germline, CDR1 is DFQATT and CDR2 SNEGSKA (reference sequence). Here the CDR3 reads CSARDLRGGEAFF. DNA of the CDR3: TGCAGTGCTAGAGATCTGCGGGGCGGTGAAGCTTTCTTT.

This clonotype was seen at least ten times. The chain has TRBV27 and TRBJ2-3; perhaps TRBD2 as D (6 bases). The CDR3 runs to 14 residues. V lost 7 bases to trimming and J lost 0 bases, with 11 bases between them. Per germline, CDR1 MNHEY and CDR2 SMNVEV (reference sequence). This CDR3 reads CASTAGRSTDTQYF. The CDR3 DNA reads as TGTGCCAGCACGGCGGGACGGAGCACAGATACGCAGTATTTT.

This clonotype was observed a few times. The rearrangement uses TRBV7-8 and TRBJ2-1, with 10 bases fitting TRBD2. The germline V gene encodes CDR1 SGHVS and CDR2 FQNEAQ. With 1 base clipped from V and 5 bases from J, the junction kept 8 bases outside the gene matches. This CDR3 has 17 amino acids. In DNA, the CDR3 is TGTGCCAGCAGCTTAGGTGGTAGCGGGAGGACCCACAATGAGCAGTTCTTC. It translates to CASSLGGSGRTHNEQFF.

Only a few counts were recorded for this clonotype. The chain joins TRBV19 to TRBJ2-3, with D hard to call. CDR3 length equals 12 residues. CDR1 is LNHDA, CDR2 SQIVND, per germline (reference sequence). Trimming cost V 5 bases and J 6 bases, with 9 bases left between them. Here the CDR3 DNA reads TGTGCCAGTAGTCCAACAACGGATACGCAGTATTTT. Translation gives CASSPTTDTQYF.

This clonotype was seen at least ten times. The V call is TRBV7-9, the J call TRBJ2-1, with D perhaps matching TRBD1 (5 bases). The CDR3 runs 14 residues. V was clipped by 3 bases and J by 10 bases, with 16 bases between them. Germline V gene data show CDR1 as SEHNR and CDR2 as FQNEAQ (reference sequence). The CDR3 loop reads CASSFGAPDQEQFF. The CDR3 nucleotides are TGTGCCAGCAGCTTTGGGGCGCCTGATCAGGAGCAGTTCTTC. Full variable domain (remainder filled in from reference TRBV7-9 and TRBJ2-1): DTGVSQNPRHKITKRGQNVTFRCDPISEHNRLYWYRQTLGQGPEFLTYFQNEAQLEKSRLLSDRFSAERPKGSFSTLEIQRTEQGDSAMYLCASSFGAPDQEQFFGPGTRLTVL.

This clonotype was detected many times. The V call is TRBV10-3, the J call TRBJ2-3; D unclear. The CDR3 is made up of 12 amino acids. Germline V gene data show CDR1 as ENHRY and CDR2 as SYGVKD. Trimming took 0 bases from V and 6 from J, leaving 4 bases between them. For the CDR3, the DNA is TGTGCCATCAGTGAGTCTGCGGATACGCAGTATTTT. Residues: CAISESADTQYF.